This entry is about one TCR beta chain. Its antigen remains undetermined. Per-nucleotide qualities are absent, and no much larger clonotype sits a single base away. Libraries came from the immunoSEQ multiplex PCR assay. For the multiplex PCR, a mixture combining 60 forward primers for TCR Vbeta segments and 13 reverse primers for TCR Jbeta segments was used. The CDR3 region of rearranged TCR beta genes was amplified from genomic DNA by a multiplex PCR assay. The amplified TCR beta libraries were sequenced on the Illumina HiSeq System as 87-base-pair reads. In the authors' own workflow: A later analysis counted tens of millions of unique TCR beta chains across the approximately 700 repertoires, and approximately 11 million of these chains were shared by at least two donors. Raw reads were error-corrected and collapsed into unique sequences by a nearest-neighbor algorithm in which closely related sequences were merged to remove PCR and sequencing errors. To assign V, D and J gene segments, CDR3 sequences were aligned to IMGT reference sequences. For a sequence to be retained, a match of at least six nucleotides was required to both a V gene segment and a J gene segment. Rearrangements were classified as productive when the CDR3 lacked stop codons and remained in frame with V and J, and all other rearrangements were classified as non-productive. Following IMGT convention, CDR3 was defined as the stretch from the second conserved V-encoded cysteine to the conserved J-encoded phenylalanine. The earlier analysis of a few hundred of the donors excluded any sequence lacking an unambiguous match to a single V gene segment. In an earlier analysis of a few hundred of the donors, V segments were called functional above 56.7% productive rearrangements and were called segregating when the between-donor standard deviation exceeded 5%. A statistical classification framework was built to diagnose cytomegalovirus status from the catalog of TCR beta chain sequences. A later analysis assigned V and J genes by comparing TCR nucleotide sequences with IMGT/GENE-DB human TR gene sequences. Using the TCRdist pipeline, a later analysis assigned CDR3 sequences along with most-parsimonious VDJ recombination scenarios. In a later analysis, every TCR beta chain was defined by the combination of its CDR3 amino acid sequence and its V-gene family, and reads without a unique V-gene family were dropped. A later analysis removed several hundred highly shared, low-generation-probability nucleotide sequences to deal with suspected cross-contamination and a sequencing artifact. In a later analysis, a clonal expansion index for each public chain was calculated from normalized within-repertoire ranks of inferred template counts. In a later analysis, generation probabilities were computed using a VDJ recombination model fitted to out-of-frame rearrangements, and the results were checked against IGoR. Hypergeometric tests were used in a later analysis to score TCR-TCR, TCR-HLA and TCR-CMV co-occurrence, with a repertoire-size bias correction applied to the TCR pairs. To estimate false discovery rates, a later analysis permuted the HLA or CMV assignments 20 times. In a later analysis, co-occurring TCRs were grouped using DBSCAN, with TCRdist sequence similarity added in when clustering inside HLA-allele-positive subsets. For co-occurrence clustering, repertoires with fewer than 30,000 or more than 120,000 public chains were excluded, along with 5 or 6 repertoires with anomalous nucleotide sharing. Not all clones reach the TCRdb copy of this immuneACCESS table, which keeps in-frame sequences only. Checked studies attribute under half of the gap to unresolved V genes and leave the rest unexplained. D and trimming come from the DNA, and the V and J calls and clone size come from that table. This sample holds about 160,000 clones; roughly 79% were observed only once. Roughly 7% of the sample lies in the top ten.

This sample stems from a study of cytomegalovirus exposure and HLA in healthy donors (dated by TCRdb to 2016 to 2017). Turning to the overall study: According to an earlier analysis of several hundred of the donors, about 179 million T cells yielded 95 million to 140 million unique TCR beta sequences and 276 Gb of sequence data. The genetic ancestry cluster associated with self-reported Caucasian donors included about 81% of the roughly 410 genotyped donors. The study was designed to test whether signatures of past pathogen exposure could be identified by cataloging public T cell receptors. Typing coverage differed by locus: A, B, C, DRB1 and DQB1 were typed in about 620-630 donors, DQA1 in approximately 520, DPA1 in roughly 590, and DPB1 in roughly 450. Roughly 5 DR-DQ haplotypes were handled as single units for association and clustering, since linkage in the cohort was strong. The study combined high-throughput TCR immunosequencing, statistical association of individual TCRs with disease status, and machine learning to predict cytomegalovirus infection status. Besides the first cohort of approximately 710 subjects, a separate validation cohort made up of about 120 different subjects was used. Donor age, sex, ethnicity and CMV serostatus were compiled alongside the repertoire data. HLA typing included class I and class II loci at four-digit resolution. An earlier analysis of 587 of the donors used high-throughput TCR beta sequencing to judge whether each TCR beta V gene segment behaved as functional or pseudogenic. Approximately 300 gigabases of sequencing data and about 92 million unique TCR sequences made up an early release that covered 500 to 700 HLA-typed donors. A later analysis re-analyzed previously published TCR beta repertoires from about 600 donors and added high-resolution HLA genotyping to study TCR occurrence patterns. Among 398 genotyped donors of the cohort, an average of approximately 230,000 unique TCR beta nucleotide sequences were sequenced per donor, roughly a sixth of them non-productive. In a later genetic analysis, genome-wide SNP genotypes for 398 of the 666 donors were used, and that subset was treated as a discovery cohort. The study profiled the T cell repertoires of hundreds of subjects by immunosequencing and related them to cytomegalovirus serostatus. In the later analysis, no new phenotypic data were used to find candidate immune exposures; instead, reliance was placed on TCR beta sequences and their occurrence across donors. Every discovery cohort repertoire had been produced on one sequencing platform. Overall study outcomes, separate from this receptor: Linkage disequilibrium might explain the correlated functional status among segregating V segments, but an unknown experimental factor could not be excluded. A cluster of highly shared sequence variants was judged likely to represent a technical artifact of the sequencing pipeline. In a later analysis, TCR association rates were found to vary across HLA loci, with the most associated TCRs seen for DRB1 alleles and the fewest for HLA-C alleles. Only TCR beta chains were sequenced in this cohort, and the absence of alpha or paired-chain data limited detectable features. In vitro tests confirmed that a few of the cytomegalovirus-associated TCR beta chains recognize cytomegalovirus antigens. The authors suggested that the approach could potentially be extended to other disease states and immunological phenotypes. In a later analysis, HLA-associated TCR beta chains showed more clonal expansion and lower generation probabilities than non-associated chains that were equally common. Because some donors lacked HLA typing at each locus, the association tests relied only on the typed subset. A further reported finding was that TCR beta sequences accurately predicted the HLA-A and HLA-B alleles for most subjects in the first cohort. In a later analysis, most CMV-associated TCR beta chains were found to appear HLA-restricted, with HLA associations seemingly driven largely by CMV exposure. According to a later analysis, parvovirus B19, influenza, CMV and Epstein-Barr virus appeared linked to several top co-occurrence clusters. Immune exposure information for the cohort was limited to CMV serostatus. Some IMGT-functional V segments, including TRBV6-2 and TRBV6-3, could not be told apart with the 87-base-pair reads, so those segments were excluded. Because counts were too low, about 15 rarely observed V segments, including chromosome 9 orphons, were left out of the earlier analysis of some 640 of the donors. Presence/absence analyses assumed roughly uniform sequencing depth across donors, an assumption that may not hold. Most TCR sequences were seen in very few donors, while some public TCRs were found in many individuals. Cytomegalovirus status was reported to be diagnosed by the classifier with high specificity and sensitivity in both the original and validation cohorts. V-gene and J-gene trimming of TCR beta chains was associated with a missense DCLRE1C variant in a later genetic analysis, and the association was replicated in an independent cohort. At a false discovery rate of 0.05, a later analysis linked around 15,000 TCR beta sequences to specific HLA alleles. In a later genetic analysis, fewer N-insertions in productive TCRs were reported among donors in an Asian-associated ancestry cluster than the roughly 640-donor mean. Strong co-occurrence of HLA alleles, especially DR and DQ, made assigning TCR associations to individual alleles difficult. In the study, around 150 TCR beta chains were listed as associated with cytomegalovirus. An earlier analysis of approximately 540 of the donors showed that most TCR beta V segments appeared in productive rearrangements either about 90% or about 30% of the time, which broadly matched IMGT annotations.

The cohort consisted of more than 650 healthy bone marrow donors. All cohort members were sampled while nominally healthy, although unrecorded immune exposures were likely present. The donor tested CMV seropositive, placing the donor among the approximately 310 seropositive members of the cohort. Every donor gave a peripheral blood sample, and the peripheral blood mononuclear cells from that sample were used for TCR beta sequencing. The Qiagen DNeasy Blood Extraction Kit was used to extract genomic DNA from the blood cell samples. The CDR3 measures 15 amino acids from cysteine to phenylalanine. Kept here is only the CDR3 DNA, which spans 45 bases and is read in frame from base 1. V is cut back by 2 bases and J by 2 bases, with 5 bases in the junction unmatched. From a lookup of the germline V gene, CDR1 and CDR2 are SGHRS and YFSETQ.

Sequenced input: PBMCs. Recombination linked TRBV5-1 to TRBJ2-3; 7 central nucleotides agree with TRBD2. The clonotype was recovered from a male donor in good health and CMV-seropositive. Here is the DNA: TGCGCCAGCAGCTTTTCTAGCGGTACCACAGATACGCAGTATTTT. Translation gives CASSFSSGTTDTQYF.